This TCR beta chain was observed in a study of blood T cell repertoires in COVID-19. The V gene lost 1 base and the J gene lost 0 bases, with 11 bases spanning the gap. This CDR3 is 17 amino acids long. Germline CDR1 reads SGHKS; CDR2 reads YYEKEE (reference sequence). This clone has just a few counts. Repertoires were generated with immunoSEQ multiplex PCR, while TCRdb's copy carries only in-frame clones and drops some. The data contain a few hundred thousand clones, about 90% of them singletons. The sample consisted of PBMCs or T cells enriched from blood (not recorded which). This receptor was identified in a woman aged 25-40 years who had recovered from COVID-19. The rearrangement links TRBV5-5 to TRBJ2-6, with D unclear. The CDR3 coding sequence is TGTGCCAGCAGCTTGTTGTTCCGGAGCTCTGGGGCCAACGTCCTGACTTTC. It is translated as CASSLLFRSSGANVLTF.